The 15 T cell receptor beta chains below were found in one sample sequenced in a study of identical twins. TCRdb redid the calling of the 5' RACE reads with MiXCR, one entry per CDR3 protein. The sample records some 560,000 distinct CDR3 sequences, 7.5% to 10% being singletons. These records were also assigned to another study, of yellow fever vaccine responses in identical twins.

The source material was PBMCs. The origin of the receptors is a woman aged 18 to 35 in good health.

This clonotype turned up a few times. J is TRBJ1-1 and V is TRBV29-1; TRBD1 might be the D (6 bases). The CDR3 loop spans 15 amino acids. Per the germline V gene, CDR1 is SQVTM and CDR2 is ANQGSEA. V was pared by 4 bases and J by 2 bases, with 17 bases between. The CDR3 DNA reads TGCAGCGTTGGGGGGGTACAGGGCCTCAACACTGAAGCTTTCTTT. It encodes CSVGGVQGLNTEAFF.

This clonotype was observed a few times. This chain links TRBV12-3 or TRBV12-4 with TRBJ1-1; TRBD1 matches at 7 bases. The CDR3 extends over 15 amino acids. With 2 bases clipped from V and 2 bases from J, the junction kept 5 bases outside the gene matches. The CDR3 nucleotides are TGTGCCAGCAGTTTAAGGGACAGAGCCAACACTGAAGCTTTCTTT. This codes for CASSLRDRANTEAFF.

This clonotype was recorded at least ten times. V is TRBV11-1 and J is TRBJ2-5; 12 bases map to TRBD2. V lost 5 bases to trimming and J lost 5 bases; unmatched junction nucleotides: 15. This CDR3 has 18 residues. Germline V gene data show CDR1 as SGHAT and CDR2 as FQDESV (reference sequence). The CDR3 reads CASSLLGRLAGVGETQYF. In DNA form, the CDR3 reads TGTGCCAGCAGCCTACTCGGCAGACTAGCGGGAGTTGGTGAGACCCAGTACTTC.

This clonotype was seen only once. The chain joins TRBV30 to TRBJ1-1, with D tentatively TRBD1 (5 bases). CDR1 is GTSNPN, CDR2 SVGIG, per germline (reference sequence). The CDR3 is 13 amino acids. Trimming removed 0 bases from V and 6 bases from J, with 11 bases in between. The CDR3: CAWSVGRVAEAFF. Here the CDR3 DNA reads TGTGCCTGGAGTGTAGGCAGGGTGGCTGAAGCTTTCTTT.

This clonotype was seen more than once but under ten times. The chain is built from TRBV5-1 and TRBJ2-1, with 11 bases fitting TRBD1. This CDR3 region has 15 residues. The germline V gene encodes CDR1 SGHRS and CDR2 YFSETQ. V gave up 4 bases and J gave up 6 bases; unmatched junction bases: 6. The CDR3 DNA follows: TGCGCCAGCAGCCTCACCGGGACAGGGGGCAATGAGCAGTTCTTC. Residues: CASSLTGTGGNEQFF.

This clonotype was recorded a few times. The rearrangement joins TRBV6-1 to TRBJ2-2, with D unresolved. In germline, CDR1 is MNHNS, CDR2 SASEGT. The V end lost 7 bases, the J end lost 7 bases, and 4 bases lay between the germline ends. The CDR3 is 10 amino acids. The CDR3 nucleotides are TGTGCCAGCAAGGACGGGGAGCTGTTTTTT. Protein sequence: CASKDGELFF.

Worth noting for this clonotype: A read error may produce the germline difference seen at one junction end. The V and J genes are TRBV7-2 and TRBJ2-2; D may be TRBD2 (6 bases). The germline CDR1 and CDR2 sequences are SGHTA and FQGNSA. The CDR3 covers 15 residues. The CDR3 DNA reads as TGTGCCAGCAGCTTAAGTGGGGGGAACCCCGGGGAGCTGTTTTTT. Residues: CASSLSGGNPGELFF. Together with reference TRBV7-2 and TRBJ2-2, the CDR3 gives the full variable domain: GAGVSQSPSNKVTEKGKDVELRCDPISGHTALYWYRQSLGQGLEFLIYFQGNSAPDKSGLPSDRFSAERTGGSVSTLTIQRTQQEDSAVYLCASSLSGGNPGELFFGEGSRLTVL.

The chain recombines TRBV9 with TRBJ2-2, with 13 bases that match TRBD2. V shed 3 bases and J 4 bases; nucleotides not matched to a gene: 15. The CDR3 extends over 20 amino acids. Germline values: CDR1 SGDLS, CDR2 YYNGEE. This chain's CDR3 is CASSDHLTSGGPRFTGELFF. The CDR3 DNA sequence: TGTGCCAGCAGCGACCATCTGACTAGCGGGGGGCCCCGATTCACCGGGGAGCTGTTTTTT.

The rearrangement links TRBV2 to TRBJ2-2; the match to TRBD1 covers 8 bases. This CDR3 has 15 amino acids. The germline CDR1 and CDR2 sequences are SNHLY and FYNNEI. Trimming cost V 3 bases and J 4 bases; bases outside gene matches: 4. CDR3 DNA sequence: TGTGCCAGCAGTGACCCAGGGGGCGTCACCGGGGAGCTGTTTTTT. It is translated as CASSDPGGVTGELFF.

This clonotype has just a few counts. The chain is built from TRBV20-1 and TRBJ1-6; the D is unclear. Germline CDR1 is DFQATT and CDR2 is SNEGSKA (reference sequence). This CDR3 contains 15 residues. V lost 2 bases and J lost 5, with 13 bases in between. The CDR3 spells CSARRLAADNSPLHF. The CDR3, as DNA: TGCAGTGCTAGACGGTTGGCGGCCGATAATTCACCCCTCCACTTT.

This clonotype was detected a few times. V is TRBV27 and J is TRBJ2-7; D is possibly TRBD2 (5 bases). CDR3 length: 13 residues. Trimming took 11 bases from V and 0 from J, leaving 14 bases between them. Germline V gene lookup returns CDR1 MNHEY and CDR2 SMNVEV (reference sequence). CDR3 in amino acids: CAAAERRSYEQYF. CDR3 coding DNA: TGTGCCGCTGCTGAGCGGCGCTCCTACGAGCAGTACTTC.

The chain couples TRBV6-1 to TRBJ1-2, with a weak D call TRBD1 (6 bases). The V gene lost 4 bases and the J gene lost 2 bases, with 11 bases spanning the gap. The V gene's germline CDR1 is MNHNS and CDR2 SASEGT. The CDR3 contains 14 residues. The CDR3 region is CASSGQAYNYGYTF. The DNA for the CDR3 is TGTGCCAGCAGTGGACAGGCTTACAACTATGGCTACACCTTC.

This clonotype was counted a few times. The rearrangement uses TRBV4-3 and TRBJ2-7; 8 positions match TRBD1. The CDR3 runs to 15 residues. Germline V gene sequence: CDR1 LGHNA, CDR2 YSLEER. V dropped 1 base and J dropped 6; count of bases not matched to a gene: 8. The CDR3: CASSQGTGSLSEQYF. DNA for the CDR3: TGCGCCAGCAGCCAAGGGACAGGGTCGCTGAGCGAGCAGTACTTC.

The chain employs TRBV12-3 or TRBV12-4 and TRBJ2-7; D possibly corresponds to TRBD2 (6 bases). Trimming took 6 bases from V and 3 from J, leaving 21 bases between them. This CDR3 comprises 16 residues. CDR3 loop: CASSRGPGLVNYEQYF. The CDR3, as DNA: TGTGCCAGCAGCCGGGGCCCGGGACTCGTTAACTACGAGCAGTACTTC.

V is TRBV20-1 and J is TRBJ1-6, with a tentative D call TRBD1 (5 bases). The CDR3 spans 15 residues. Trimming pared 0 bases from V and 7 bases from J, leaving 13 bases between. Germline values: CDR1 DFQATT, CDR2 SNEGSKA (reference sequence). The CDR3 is CSARDKGTGNSPLHF. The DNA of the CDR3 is TGCAGTGCTAGAGATAAAGGGACGGGAAATTCACCCCTCCACTTT.